This record looks at one T cell receptor (beta chain) sequence and its context. Profiled with immunoSEQ multiplex PCR; TCRdb holds only in-frame clones, not every one. The sample shows tens of thousands of clones, approximately 91% of them seen only once. This sample stems from a study of T cells after somatic rescue of genetic block. Germline CDR1 MNHNY, CDR2 SVGAGI (reference sequence). The ends were cut back, 0 bases at V and 9 bases at J, with 18 bases in the middle. This CDR3 contains 16 residues. The source of this sequence is a man younger than 40. Sequencing used peripheral blood mononuclear cells (PBMCs). The chain joins TRBV6-6 to TRBJ1-5; the D gene is possibly TRBD1 (5 bases). CDR3 residues: CASSYSYGKGKRPQHF. The CDR3 nucleotides read TGTGCCAGCAGTTACTCGTATGGGAAGGGGAAGAGGCCCCAGCATTTT.